What follows describes a single T cell receptor beta chain. Its binding antigen is unknown. No quality values exist for individual bases; no much larger clone is one base distant. The CDR3 runs 16 residues from the cysteine to the phenylalanine. Only the CDR3 DNA stays, 48 bases, in frame from base 1. Taken from the germline V gene, the CDR1 and CDR2 loops are KGHDR and SFDVKD. Trimming removed 2 bases from V and 8 bases from J, leaving 18 bases between the germline ends. One collaborating source in Seattle enrolled patients while the patients were actively infected and followed the patients over time throughout the course of disease. Each collaborating institution followed its own protocols to collect whole blood in K2EDTA tubes. For TCRbeta analysis, collaborators shipped samples as frozen whole blood, isolated PBMCs, or DNA extracted from either of those sample types. TCRbeta CDR3 regions were amplified from genomic DNA by means of the immunoSEQ Assay, a bias-controlled multiplex PCR. In the authors' own workflow: The number of nucleated cells in each sample was estimated from the amplification of reference gene primers within the assay. To quantify the absolute abundance of each unique TCRbeta CDR3 rearrangement, sequence reads were collapsed and filtered. Productive Simpson clonality was computed per sample as the square root of Simpson's diversity index over productive rearrangements. TCRdb holds this immuneACCESS table with in-frame rearrangements only. Some clones are missing; in checked studies, unresolved V genes explain under half, and the rest has no known cause. The V and J calls and clone size are taken from that table; D and trimming were inferred from the DNA. This sample comprises some 450,000 clones, roughly 89% of them detected only once. The leading ten clones occupy 0.8% to 0.85% of the sample.

This entry belongs to a study of blood T cell repertoires in COVID-19 (dated by TCRdb to about 2020). Describing the broader study: Collaborator samples came from the United States, Italy and Spain and covered acute and convalescent phases of COVID-19. The material from the prospective study consisted of cDNA or gDNA derived from T cells, B-cell-depleted T cells, or PBMCs. The dataset comprised deeply sampled blood TCRbeta repertoires from subjects exposed to, actively infected with, or recovered from COVID-19. The repertoires were made available in a free public database intended to serve as a resource for research on the immune response to SARS-CoV-2. The samples were drawn from the first 160 participants of the ongoing ImmuneRACE study and from over 950 subjects provided by 6 global collaborators. The sample metadata nearly always contained a de-identified subject ID, COVID-19 status, age in years and sex. HLA class I and class II types, where available, came from metadata supplied by the sample provider rather than from assay-based typing.

Beyond this particular receptor, the publication reports: The amount of clinical and demographic metadata varied by source and participant and was provided uncurated.

The V and J genes are TRBV24-1 and TRBJ2-1, and TRBD1 may be the D gene, going by 5 matching bases. The clonotype originates from a man younger than 35 with COVID-19, enrolled during active disease. Specimen: peripheral blood. The CDR3 protein is CATSDSATVRPDEQFF. The bases are TGTGCCACCAGTGATTCCGCGACAGTCCGCCCCGATGAGCAGTTCTTC.